This T cell receptor (beta chain) was observed in a study of cytotoxic CD8 clonotypes in ibrutinib-treated CLL. On the study more broadly: Complete response was seen in 2 patients and partial in some 24; 12 progressed and 14 stayed remitted after a median approximately 70 months.

Depth targeted 1 in 200,000 to 1 in 1 million T cells, averaging roughly 9.7x coverage per clonotype. Repertoires were generated with immunoSEQ multiplex PCR, while TCRdb's copy carries only in-frame clones and drops some. The repertoire holds about 160,000 clones, over 65% seen once, with approximately 2% in the top ten. This clone came up a few times. Its specificity is unknown. Study-wide results and caveats: Clonality went up at the time of ibrutinib response, stayed stable in sustained remission, and later dropped back toward its baseline level at progression.

V lost 5 bases to trimming and J lost 0 bases, with 18 bases between them. Germline-derived CDR1 and CDR2 are SGHVS and FNYEAQ. The CDR3 sequence is 17 residues long. Sequencing was performed on PBMCs, taken after 12 months of ibrutinib treatment. The rearrangement joins TRBV7-6 to TRBJ2-3, with D perhaps matching TRBD2 (5 bases). This TCR derives from a human donor with chronic lymphocytic leukemia. CDR3 nucleotide sequence: TGTGCCAGCAGCAGCGACTATGGCGGCTCTAGCACAGATACGCAGTATTTT. Protein sequence: CASSSDYGGSSTDTQYF.